A selection of T cell receptor beta chains follows, all from one sample in a study of regulatory dendritic cells for organ transplantation. No antigen is known for these receptors. Sequencing used immunoSEQ multiplex PCR; TCRdb keeps in-frame clones, though not all of them. The sample yields about 12,000 clones, about 60% seen once. The sample was naive CD8+ T cells from blood cultured with dendritic cells. These receptors originate from a human donor in good health. Both conserved end residues are part of each CDR3. Rows give clone size only sometimes, using once, few, many, or a class for an expanded clone.

j_call clone_size v_call cdr3_aa
TRBJ2-2 . TRBV7-9 CATKDRGITGELFF
TRBJ2-6 . TRBV29-1 CSVAGTPSGAGANVLTF
TRBJ1-1 . TRBV5-5 CASSWTVGVTEAFF
TRBJ2-1 . TRBV4-1 CASSPSPGLAIHEQFF
TRBJ2-7 . TRBV7-9 CASTQSGDSYEQYF
TRBJ2-1 . TRBV4-1 CASSQDRVSSYNEQFF
TRBJ2-1 . TRBV6-1 CASRQGALYNEQFF
TRBJ1-5 . TRBV19 CASSSGVFGNQPQHF
TRBJ1-2 . TRBV4-1 CASSQVGPGVRYGYTF
TRBJ2-7 few TRBV6-6 CASSYSSGGAYEQYF
TRBJ2-1 once TRBV11-2 CASSLRPSGGESSYNEQFF
TRBJ1-4 . TRBV7-9 CASSFYFRQGALDEKLFF
TRBJ1-1 . TRBV7-9 CASSPARVGRYTEAFF
TRBJ2-3 . TRBV5-6 CASSPDRGPDTQYF
TRBJ1-6 few TRBV13 CASRLGQSNSPLHF
TRBJ2-3 once TRBV19 CASTSGGGTDTQYF
TRBJ2-3 . TRBV5-4 CASSPILADTQYF
TRBJ2-3 . TRBV9 CASSSDGGYSDTQYF
TRBJ1-1 . TRBV5-6 CASSFWRDTEAFF
TRBJ2-7 few TRBV18 CASSPGSRGSYEQYF
TRBJ2-1 . TRBV5-6 CASSPGANEQFF
TRBJ2-7 few TRBV7-2 CASTKTSGGYEQYF
TRBJ1-4 few TRBV6-6 CASSYETGGEKLFF